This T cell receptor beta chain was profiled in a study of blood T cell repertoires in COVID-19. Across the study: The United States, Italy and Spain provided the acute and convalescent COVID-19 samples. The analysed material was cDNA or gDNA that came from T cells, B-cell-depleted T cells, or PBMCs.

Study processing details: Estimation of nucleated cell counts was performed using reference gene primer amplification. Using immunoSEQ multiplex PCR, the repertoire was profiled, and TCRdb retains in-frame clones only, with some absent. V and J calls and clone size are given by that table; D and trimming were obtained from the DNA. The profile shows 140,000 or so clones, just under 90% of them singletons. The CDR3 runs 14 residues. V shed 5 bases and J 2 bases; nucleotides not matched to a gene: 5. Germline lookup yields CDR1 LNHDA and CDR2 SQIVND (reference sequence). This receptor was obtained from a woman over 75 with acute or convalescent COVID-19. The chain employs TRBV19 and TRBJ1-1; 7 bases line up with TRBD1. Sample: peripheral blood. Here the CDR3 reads CASSARGSNTEAFF. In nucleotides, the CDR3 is TGTGCCAGTAGTGCCAGGGGGTCTAACACTGAAGCTTTCTTT.